This T cell receptor beta chain was documented in a study of blood T cell repertoires in COVID-19. Study as a whole: Samples taken during acute and convalescent COVID-19 were collected in the United States, Italy and Spain. From T cells, B-cell-depleted T cells, or PBMCs came the material, which was cDNA or gDNA.

Original handling: By means of reference gene primer amplification, nucleated cell counts were estimated. The assay was immunoSEQ multiplex PCR, and TCRdb's table has in-frame clones only and misses some. The DNA gave D and trimming, while V, J and clone size come from that table. Seen here are about 200,000 clones, over 60% observed once, and the top ten hold approximately 6%. V shed 4 bases, J shed 8 bases, and the junction held 7 bases outside the gene matches. The CDR3 has 15 amino acids. Looked up from germline, CDR1 is SGHRS and CDR2 is YFSETQ. V is TRBV5-1 and J is TRBJ2-1, with 12 bases aligning to TRBD2. The receptor was isolated from a woman in her seventies with acute or convalescent COVID-19. The sample taken for sequencing was peripheral blood. The CDR3 nucleotides read TGCGCCAGCAGCGTTAAGACTAGCGGGAGCGATGAGCAGTTCTTC. Its translation is CASSVKTSGSDEQFF.